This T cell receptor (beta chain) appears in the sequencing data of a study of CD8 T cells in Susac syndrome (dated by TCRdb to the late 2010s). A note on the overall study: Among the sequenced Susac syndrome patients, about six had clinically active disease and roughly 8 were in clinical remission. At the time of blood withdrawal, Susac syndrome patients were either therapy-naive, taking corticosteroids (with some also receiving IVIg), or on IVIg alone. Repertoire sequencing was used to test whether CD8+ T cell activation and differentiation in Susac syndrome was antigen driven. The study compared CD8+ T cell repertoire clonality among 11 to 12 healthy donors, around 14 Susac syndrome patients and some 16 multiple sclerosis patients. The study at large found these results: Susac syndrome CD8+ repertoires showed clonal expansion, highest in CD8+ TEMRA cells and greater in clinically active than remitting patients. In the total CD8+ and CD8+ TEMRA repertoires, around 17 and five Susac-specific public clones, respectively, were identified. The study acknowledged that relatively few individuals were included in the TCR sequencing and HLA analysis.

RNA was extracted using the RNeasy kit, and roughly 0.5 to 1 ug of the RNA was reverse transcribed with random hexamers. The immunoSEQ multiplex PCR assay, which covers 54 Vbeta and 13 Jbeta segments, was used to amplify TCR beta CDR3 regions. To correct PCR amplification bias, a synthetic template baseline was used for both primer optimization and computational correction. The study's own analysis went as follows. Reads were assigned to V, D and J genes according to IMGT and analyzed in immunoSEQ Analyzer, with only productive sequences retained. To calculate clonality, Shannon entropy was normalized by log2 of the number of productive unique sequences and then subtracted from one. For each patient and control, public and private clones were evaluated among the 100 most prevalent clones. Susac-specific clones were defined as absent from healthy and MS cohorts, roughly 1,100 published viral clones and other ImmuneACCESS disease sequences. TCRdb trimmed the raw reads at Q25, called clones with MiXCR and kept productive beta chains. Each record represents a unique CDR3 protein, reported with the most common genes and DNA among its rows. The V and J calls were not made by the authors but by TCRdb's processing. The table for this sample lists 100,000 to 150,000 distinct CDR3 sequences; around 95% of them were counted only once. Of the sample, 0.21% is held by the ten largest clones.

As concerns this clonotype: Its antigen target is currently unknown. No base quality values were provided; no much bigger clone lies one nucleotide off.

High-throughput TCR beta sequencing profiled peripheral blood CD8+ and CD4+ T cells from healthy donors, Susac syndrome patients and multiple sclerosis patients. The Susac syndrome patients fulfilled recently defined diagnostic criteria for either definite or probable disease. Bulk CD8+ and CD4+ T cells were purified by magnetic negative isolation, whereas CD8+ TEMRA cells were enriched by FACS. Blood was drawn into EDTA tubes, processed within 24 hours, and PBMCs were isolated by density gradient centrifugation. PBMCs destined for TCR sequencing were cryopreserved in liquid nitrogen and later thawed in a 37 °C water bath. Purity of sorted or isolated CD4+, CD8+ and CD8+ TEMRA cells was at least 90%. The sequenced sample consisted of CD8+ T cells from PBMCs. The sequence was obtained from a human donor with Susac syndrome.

The CDR3 protein sequence reads: CASSSAGGDGYTF. The base sequence is TGTGCCAGCAGTTCTGCAGGAGGCGATGGCTACACCTTC. Here the chain combines TRBV27 and TRBJ1-2; confidence is insufficient to name the D gene. As encoded in the germline V gene (reference sequence), CDR1 is MNHEY while CDR2 is SMNVEV. V drops 4 bases and J drops 6 bases, leaving 12 bases in between. The CDR3 holds 13 amino acids from the cysteine to the phenylalanine. Only the CDR3 part of the read is kept: 39 bases, read in frame from the first base.